This TCR beta chain appears in the sequencing data of a study of blood T cell repertoires in COVID-19. Germline V CDR1 and CDR2: MGHRA, YSYEKL. The J segment lost 4 bases and the V segment lost 3 bases, leaving 7 bases of the junction unmatched. The CDR3 length is 16 residues. Measured with immunoSEQ multiplex PCR; TCRdb has only the in-frame clones, and not every one. The table shows around 300,000 clones, with around four fifths occurring only once. The specimen sequenced was peripheral blood. The chain recombines TRBV4-1 with TRBJ1-3, with 9 bases lining up with TRBD1. This clonotype originated in a woman between 45 and 65 years old with active or convalescent COVID-19. DNA of the CDR3: TGCGCCAGCAGCCAGGGTCCCGGGACAGGGGGAAACACCATATATTTT. Amino acids: CASSQGPGTGGNTIYF.